A single sample gave rise to the 24 T cell receptor beta chains below, sequenced in a study of control samples from healthy donors and cancer patients. Only in-frame clones appear in the TCRdb table, and some are missing; sequencing was by immunoSEQ multiplex PCR. The sample contains some 96,000 clones, about 88% of which appear only once. The sample taken for sequencing was blood. The receptors were gathered from a woman in her forties or fifties in good health.

The chain employs TRBV7-9 and TRBJ1-2, with D perhaps matching TRBD1 (5 bases). The CDR3 totals 16 residues. From germline, CDR1 is SEHNR and CDR2 FQNEAQ (reference sequence). Deletions cut 0 bases from V and 5 bases from J, with 16 bases between. DNA for the CDR3: TGTGCCAGCAGCTTAGCGTCCGGGGGATTCGGGTATGGCTACACCTTC. It yields the protein CASSLASGGFGYGYTF.

The V gene is TRBV10-3, the J gene TRBJ1-1, with D maybe TRBD1 (5 bases). This CDR3 spans 15 amino acids. CDR1 and CDR2 from the germline V gene are ENHRY and SYGVKD. V was cut by 0 bases and J by 5 bases, with 13 bases left in between. The CDR3 reads CAISESGGVETEAFF. CDR3 sequence (DNA): TGTGCCATCAGTGAGTCGGGGGGAGTGGAGACTGAAGCTTTCTTT.

The chain is built from TRBV19 and TRBJ2-7, with 11 bases lining up with TRBD2. The V gene end was trimmed by 3 bases and the J gene end by 3 bases; junction bases not matched to a gene: 1. The CDR3 extends over 14 amino acids. CDR1 and CDR2 (germline): LNHDA, SQIVND (reference sequence). Here the CDR3 DNA reads TGTGCCAGTAGTATGACTAGCGGGAACTACGAGCAGTACTTC. Amino acids: CASSMTSGNYEQYF.

The DNA of the CDR3 is TGTGCCACCAGCAGGGATGGGGGAAACATTCAGTACTTC. Protein sequence: CATSRDGGNIQYF. The rearrangement links TRBV15 to TRBJ2-4; D may be TRBD1 or TRBD2 (5 bases each). From germline, CDR1 is LNHNV and CDR2 YYDKDF (reference sequence). The CDR3 is 13 residues long. The ends were cut back, 3 bases at V and 6 bases at J, with 9 bases in the middle.

The chain has TRBV19 and TRBJ1-1; the D gene is possibly TRBD1 (5 bases). Germline lookup yields CDR1 LNHDA and CDR2 SQIVND (reference sequence). The V end was cut by 2 bases, the J end by 6 bases, with 19 bases between. CDR3 length equals 16 residues. DNA of the CDR3: TGTGCCAGTAGTATATGGGGCAATCAGGGAACCGCTGAAGCTTTCTTT. Its protein product is CASSIWGNQGTAEAFF.

The rearrangement joins TRBV11-3 to TRBJ2-5; TRBD1 agrees at 8 bases. V trimming: 0 bases; J trimming: 5 bases; junction bases outside the gene matches: 11. Germline V gives CDR1 SGHNT, CDR2 YENEEA. This CDR3 contains 17 residues. The CDR3 DNA sequence: TGTGCCAGCAGCTTAGATCAAGGGACAGGAGGGTACGAGACCCAGTACTTC. This encodes CASSLDQGTGGYETQYF.

The rearrangement links TRBV19 to TRBJ2-3; 12 bases map to TRBD2. This CDR3 is built from 15 residues. Germline loops: CDR1 LNHDA, CDR2 SQIVND (reference sequence). V dropped 8 bases and J dropped 2; count of bases not matched to a gene: 5. CDR3 coding DNA: TGTGCCAGTCACACTAGCGGGGGGTACACAGATACGCAGTATTTT. Amino acids: CASHTSGGYTDTQYF.

V usage is TRBV6-4 and J usage is TRBJ1-6, with D perhaps matching TRBD1 (6 bases). The CDR3 length is 15 residues. The germline CDR1 and CDR2 sequences are MRHNA and SNTAGT. V shed 6 bases and J shed 10 bases, with 19 bases lying between them. CDR3 loop: CASSPFQGMGSPLHF. CDR3 coding DNA: TGTGCCAGCAGCCCGTTCCAGGGGATGGGCTCACCCCTCCACTTT.

The chain combines TRBV9 with TRBJ2-6; weak D call: TRBD1 (6 bases). The CDR3 sequence is 17 residues long. Germline CDR1 is SGDLS and CDR2 is YYNGEE. The V and J ends lost 3 bases and 4 bases respectively, with 17 bases between them. The CDR3: CASSAPRAGEGANVLTF. The CDR3 DNA reads TGTGCCAGCAGCGCCCCTCGGGCAGGGGAAGGGGCCAACGTCCTGACTTTC.

The chain joins TRBV7-3 to TRBJ2-1; 9 bases are a match to TRBD1. The germline V gene has CDR1 SGHTA and CDR2 FQGTGA. The CDR3 covers 14 residues. V trimming: 5 bases; J trimming: 4 bases; junction bases outside the gene matches: 3. As DNA, the CDR3 is TGTGCCAGCAGCCCGGGACAGGGTTACAATGAGCAGTTCTTC. It yields the protein CASSPGQGYNEQFF.

The chain combines TRBV11-2 with TRBJ1-6; TRBD1 might be the D (5 bases). CDR1 is SGHAT and CDR2 is FQNNGV in the germline V gene. V was shortened by 1 base and J by 10 bases, with 14 bases between the two germline ends. The CDR3 is 15 residues long. The CDR3 reads CASSLGGGAASPLHF. CDR3 bases: TGTGCCAGCAGCTTAGGGGGTGGGGCAGCCTCACCCCTCCACTTT.

The chain links TRBV9 to TRBJ1-2, with no clear D. The CDR3 is 13 amino acids. V lost 3 bases and J lost 2, with 8 bases in between. Germline-derived CDR1 and CDR2 are SGDLS and YYNGEE. The CDR3 loop reads CASSGQTNYGYTF. The CDR3 bases are TGTGCCAGCAGCGGTCAAACCAACTATGGCTACACCTTC.

The chain links TRBV27 to TRBJ1-4, with 11 bases lining up with TRBD1. Trimming cost V 3 bases and J 0 bases; bases outside gene matches: 6. CDR3 size: 18 residues. The germline gives CDR1 MNHEY, CDR2 SMNVEV (reference sequence). In nucleotides, the CDR3 is TGTGCCAGCAGTTTTTTGCCGGGACAGGGGGCAACTAATGAAAAACTGTTTTTT. Translating it yields CASSFLPGQGATNEKLFF.

This chain joins TRBV20-1 and TRBJ1-1; D gene uncertain. This CDR3 has 11 residues. Germline-derived CDR1 and CDR2 are DFQATT and SNEGSKA (reference sequence). V lost 7 bases to trimming and J lost 1 base, with 7 bases between them. CDR3 in DNA: TGCAGTGTTTTAGAGAACACTGAAGCTTTCTTT. It encodes CSVLENTEAFF.

The genes are TRBV6-6 and TRBJ2-5; 11 bases fit TRBD2. CDR1 MNHNY and CDR2 SVGAGI come from the germline V gene (reference sequence). The trim removed 0 bases at V and 2 bases at J, leaving 2 bases unmatched. The CDR3 has 16 amino acids. The CDR3 sequence: CASSYSGTSGQETQYF. The CDR3 region has the DNA TGTGCCAGCAGTTACTCGGGGACTAGCGGACAAGAGACCCAGTACTTC.

The chain is built from TRBV27 and TRBJ1-6; TRBD1 is a possible D gene (5 bases). V gave up 4 bases and J gave up 6 bases, with 13 bases separating them. Germline lookup yields CDR1 MNHEY and CDR2 SMNVEV (reference sequence). The CDR3 is 15 amino acids. In DNA, the CDR3 is TGTGCCAGCAGTTCGTATCCAGGGAGTAATTCACCCCTCCACTTT. This encodes CASSSYPGSNSPLHF.

The chain has TRBV4-3 and TRBJ2-2; D uncertain. The CDR3 covers 14 residues. Germline CDR1 LGHNA, CDR2 YSLEER. V was clipped by 4 bases and J by 3 bases, with 9 bases between them. CDR3 protein: CASSPSTYTGELFF. In DNA form, the CDR3 reads TGCGCCAGCAGCCCCTCTACCTACACCGGGGAGCTGTTTTTT.

This chain connects TRBV9 to TRBJ2-7, with D perhaps matching TRBD1 or TRBD2 (6 bases each). Germline loops: CDR1 SGDLS, CDR2 YYNGEE. Trimming took 5 bases from V and 6 from J, leaving 21 bases between them. This CDR3 has 15 amino acids. As DNA, the CDR3 is TGTGCCAGCAGTACACTTTCCGGGGGCCCCTCCGAGCAGTACTTC. It translates to CASSTLSGGPSEQYF.

The V gene is TRBV6-4, the J gene TRBJ1-1, with 10 bases that match TRBD1. The CDR3 consists of 13 residues. Trimming removed 11 bases from V and 3 bases from J; junction bases left unmatched: 6. Germline V CDR1 and CDR2: MRHNA, SNTAGT. The CDR3 nucleotides read TGTGCCGGACCGGGACAGGGGTACACTGAAGCTTTCTTT. Its translation is CAGPGQGYTEAFF.

DNA of the CDR3: TGTGCCAGCAGCTTACAGGGAGAGCAGTACTTC. It encodes CASSLQGEQYF. The genes are TRBV5-6 and TRBJ2-7; TRBD1 might be the D (6 bases). This CDR3 region has 11 residues. V was pared by 2 bases and J by 7 bases, with 7 bases between. Germline CDR1 reads SGHDT; CDR2 reads YYEEEE.

The chain joins TRBV3-1 (or the pseudogene TRBV3-2) to TRBJ2-7, with D hard to call. Trimming shortened V by 1 base and J by 3 bases, and 7 bases separated the two germline ends. This CDR3 is built from 13 residues. Germline lookup yields CDR1 LGHDT and CDR2 YNNKEL (reference sequence). CDR3 sequence (DNA): TGTGCCAGCAGCCAAGCTGGCCGCTACGAGCAGTACTTC. This gives the protein CASSQAGRYEQYF.

The chain couples TRBV12-3 or TRBV12-4 to TRBJ1-2; TRBD1 matches 8 bases. The trim removed 7 bases at V and 4 bases at J, leaving 5 bases unmatched. This CDR3 region has 13 residues. This CDR3 is CASTTTGGYGYTF. In DNA form, the CDR3 reads TGTGCCAGCACCACCACAGGGGGCTATGGCTACACCTTC.

The chain uses TRBV7-3 and TRBJ1-2, with TRBD1 identical over 7 bases. Germline V gives CDR1 SGHTA, CDR2 FQGTGA. Germline trimming cut 5 bases from V and 6 bases from J; bases unmatched to any gene: 9. The CDR3 sequence is 14 residues long. The CDR3 spells CASSATDRVDGYTF. In DNA, the CDR3 is TGTGCCAGCAGCGCCACAGACAGGGTGGATGGCTACACCTTC. The variable domain in full, completed from reference TRBV7-3 and TRBJ1-2, reads GAGVSQTPSNKVTEKGKYVELRCDPISGHTALYWYRQSLGQGPEFLIYFQGTGAADDSGLPNDRFFAVRPEGSVSTLKIQRTERGDSAVYLCASSATDRVDGYTFGSGTRLTVV.

Written as DNA, the CDR3 is TGTGCCAGTAGTACAATCGGGGAGCAGTTCTTC. Translation: CASSTIGEQFF. The chain links TRBV19 to TRBJ2-1; no clear D gene. This CDR3 is 11 amino acids long. The V gene's germline CDR1 is LNHDA and CDR2 SQIVND (reference sequence). V was cut by 4 bases and J by 10 bases, with 8 bases left in between.